Listed here are 13 T cell receptor beta chains from one sample, sequenced in a study of T cells expressing NK-cell markers. TCRdb reprocessed the 5' RACE reads; each CDR3 protein has one entry and no DNA is given. This sample's table has some 500,000 distinct CDR3 sequences. Sequenced input: blood T cells: a sorted CD56 or NKG2C T cell subset, CD4+ or CD8+ T cells, or bulk PBMC T cells (not recorded which). Receptors were obtained from a woman aged 50 to 65 in good health.

The V call is TRBV12-3 or TRBV12-4, the J call TRBJ2-3; with no DNA, the TCRdb D assignment of TRBD1 cannot be verified. The CDR3 runs to 15 residues. CDR3 loop: CASSRTGMGTDTQYF.

The V gene is TRBV20-1, the J gene TRBJ1-2; the D gene TCRdb calls, TRBD1, cannot be checked with no DNA. The CDR3 is 12 amino acids. Germline V CDR1 and CDR2: DFQATT, SNEGSKA (reference sequence). CDR3 sequence reads: CSAAGSDYGYTF.

The genes are TRBV2 and TRBJ2-2; TCRdb outputs TRBD2, but without DNA this stays unchecked. Germline V gene sequence: CDR1 SNHLY, CDR2 FYNNEI. The CDR3 is 14 residues long. The chain's CDR3 is CASSETSAPGELFF.

The chain combines TRBV5-5 with TRBJ2-5; lacking DNA, the TRBD2 call made by TCRdb goes unchecked. The CDR3 spans 13 residues. CDR1 SGHKS and CDR2 YYEKEE come from the germline V gene (reference sequence). CDR3 region: CASSRTSGSLQYF.

The chain couples TRBV6-6 to TRBJ2-1; there is no DNA to check the TCRdb D call of TRBD2. Germline V lookup: CDR1 MNHNY, CDR2 SVGAGI (reference sequence). The CDR3 has 16 residues. CDR3 sequence reads: CASSRTTGTSGNEQFF.

V is TRBV10-3 and J is TRBJ1-1; TCRdb gives TRBD1 as the D gene, but with no DNA this cannot be confirmed. Germline V gene lookup returns CDR1 ENHRY and CDR2 SYGVKD. The length of the CDR3 is 14 residues. The CDR3 loop reads CAISRDAGSTEAFF.

This chain joins TRBV27 and TRBJ1-5; without DNA, the TCRdb call of TRBD1 cannot be checked. CDR3 length: 17 amino acids. Germline loops: CDR1 MNHEY, CDR2 SMNVEV (reference sequence). CDR3 sequence reads: CASSKSGGGYSNQPQHF.

The gene calls are TRBV5-6 and TRBJ2-1; no DNA is available, so the TRBD2 call from TCRdb remains unchecked. Germline V gene sequence: CDR1 SGHDT, CDR2 YYEEEE. This CDR3 has 20 residues. The CDR3 here is CASSSTRRTSGRGTYNEQFF.

The chain has TRBV5-1 and TRBJ2-7; the TCRdb call, TRBD2, lacks DNA for checking. Per germline, CDR1 SGHRS and CDR2 YFSETQ. The CDR3 is made up of 15 amino acids. CDR3 loop: CASSLEALAGGEQYF.

The gene calls are TRBV5-1 and TRBJ2-5; TCRdb designates TRBD1, a call that cannot be tested without DNA. The CDR3 has 15 residues. Germline V gene lookup returns CDR1 SGHRS and CDR2 YFSETQ. CDR3 sequence: CASSWGTGARETQYF.

V usage is TRBV5-1 and J usage is TRBJ2-1; there is no DNA to check the TCRdb D call of TRBD2. The germline V gene encodes CDR1 SGHRS and CDR2 YFSETQ. The CDR3 sequence is 13 residues long. Here the CDR3 reads CASSSQTEGGKFF.

The chain is built from TRBV7-9 and TRBJ1-4. CDR3 length equals 17 residues. Germline V gene lookup returns CDR1 SEHNR and CDR2 FQNEAQ (reference sequence). This CDR3 is CASSLAWQLATNEKLFF.

The rearrangement uses TRBV6-2 or TRBV6-3 and TRBJ2-2; TCRdb picks TRBD2, but there is no DNA to check that call. Germline V gene lookup returns CDR1 MNHEY and CDR2 SVGEGT. CDR3 length: 16 amino acids. The CDR3: CASSYAGTRIGGELFF.